This T cell receptor (beta chain) derives from a study of identical twins listed by TCRdb under 2016. Background on the whole study: To test whether fetal clonotypes persist, the study used deep sequencing on TCR alpha and beta repertoires from monozygotic twins, unrelated adults of various ages, and cord blood. Replicate twin experiments were performed at different times using different library preparation protocols to rule out contamination.

Libraries were made using 5' RACE. Data came from an Illumina HiSeq 2000. Template switching added a universal primer binding site, and the final cDNA carried a unique molecular identifier that allowed TCR cDNA molecules to be counted accurately. First-strand cDNA for TCR alpha and beta chains was synthesized from specific primers in the conserved constant-segment region. To control for contamination, each cDNA library was double barcoded with a SMART-Mk sample barcode plus Illumina barcodes. TruSeq adapter sequences and Illumina sample barcodes were added in two successive PCR steps. TCR alpha and beta cDNA libraries were sequenced on the Illumina HiSeq platform with custom primers. In the original analysis: Unique molecular identifiers were extracted from raw reads with MiGEC, and CDR3 positions were determined with MiXCR. Recombination models were inferred per individual with the repgenHMM and IGoR tools using an EM algorithm. Shared clonotypes were analyzed with the tcR package in R, and sharing was normalized by the product of cloneset sizes. Out-of-frame nonproductive sequences were analyzed to study raw recombination free of thymic and clonal selection effects. TCRdb reanalyzed the raw reads on its own, using fastp at Q25 for trimming and MiXCR for clone calling, and kept in-frame beta chains. Entries that share a CDR3 protein sequence are merged under the most common genes and DNA. The V and J calls and clone size come from TCRdb's table, not from the authors' own analysis. The sample table holds around 510,000 distinct CDR3 sequences, of which roughly an eighth were seen once. About 0.94% of the sample rests with the top ten.

All donors were healthy Caucasians. Three pairs of female monozygotic twins, all aged roughly 18 to 30 years, made up the twin cohort. Positive isolation kits from Invitrogen were used to isolate CD4+ and CD8+ T cell populations. In this sample, this clonotype turned up a few times. This clone's antigen is unknown. Base qualities are not provided; no much larger clone lies one nucleotide away. The germline V gene gives CDR1 as MNHEY and CDR2 as SVGEGT. The germline V and J ends show losses of 9 bases and 4 bases respectively, and no gene match explains 5 bases of the junction. The CDR3, cysteine through phenylalanine, is 12 amino acids long. The CDR3 DNA has 36 bases and is translated from base 1. Overall study outcomes, separate from this receptor: Excess twin sharing in beta out-of-frame sequences was weaker because fewer shared sequences lowered the signal-to-noise ratio. Out-of-frame TCR alpha sharing in monozygotic twins was systematically underestimated by recombination models, whereas sharing between unrelated individuals was in agreement with the recombination models. Abundant cord blood beta clonotypes had fewer insertions, young adult naive repertoires showed a similar but weaker trend, and memory repertoires showed no such trend. Zero-insertion analyses could be partly confounded by invariant T cells such as MAIT and iNKT, though diverse VJ usage argued against such confounding for most clonotypes. Because the same donors could not be followed over many years, the conclusions depended on cross-sectional statistical analysis. Compared with coincidental sharing between unrelated individuals, out-of-frame TCR alpha sequences shared between twins had an excess of sequences with low generation probability.

The same data also went into a second study, on yellow fever vaccine responses in identical twins. As the second study states: The T cell response to vaccination in identical twins was reported by the authors to appear partly convergent and partly personalized. The study precisely tracked vaccine-responding T cell clones in identical twins.

The V and J segments used are TRBV6-2 or TRBV6-3 and TRBJ1-1, with TRBD1 matching 7 junction bases. The clonotype originates from a woman between 18 and 30 years old in good health. Specimen: CD4+ T cells sorted from blood. The nucleotide sequence reads as follows: TGTGCCAGTACAAAGGGGGCCACTGAAGCTTTCTTT. Its protein is CASTKGATEAFF.